This paragraph covers one T cell receptor beta chain sequence. Its cognate antigen is unknown. PCR primers comprised 60 Vbeta and 13 Jbeta primers. Sequenced by immunoSEQ multiplex PCR; TCRdb stores in-frame clones only, minus some. The repertoire holds 70,000 to 90,000 clones, with more than 60% as singletons. This CDR3 is 17 amino acids long. The trim removed 1 base at V and 4 bases at J, leaving 11 bases unmatched. The germline V gene has CDR1 SGHDT and CDR2 YYEEEE. The data stem from a study of cytomegalovirus exposure and HLA in healthy donors. Study-wide points: V- and J-gene trimming in TCR beta was tied to a missense DCLRE1C variant by an analysis performed later.

This clonotype was obtained from a male donor in good health and CMV-seropositive. V usage is TRBV5-6 and J usage is TRBJ2-7; 10 nucleotides match TRBD2. The sequencing input was PBMCs. The CDR3 spells CASSLWASGSRMYEQYF. For the CDR3, the DNA is TGTGCCAGCAGCTTGTGGGCTAGCGGGAGTAGGATGTACGAGCAGTACTTC. Together with reference TRBV5-6 and TRBJ2-7, the CDR3 gives the full variable domain: DAGVTQSPTHLIKTRGQQVTLRCSPKSGHDTVSWYQQALGQGPQFIFQYYEEEERQRGNFPDRFSGHQFPNYSSELNVNALLLGDSALYLCASSLWASGSRMYEQYFGPGTRLTVT.